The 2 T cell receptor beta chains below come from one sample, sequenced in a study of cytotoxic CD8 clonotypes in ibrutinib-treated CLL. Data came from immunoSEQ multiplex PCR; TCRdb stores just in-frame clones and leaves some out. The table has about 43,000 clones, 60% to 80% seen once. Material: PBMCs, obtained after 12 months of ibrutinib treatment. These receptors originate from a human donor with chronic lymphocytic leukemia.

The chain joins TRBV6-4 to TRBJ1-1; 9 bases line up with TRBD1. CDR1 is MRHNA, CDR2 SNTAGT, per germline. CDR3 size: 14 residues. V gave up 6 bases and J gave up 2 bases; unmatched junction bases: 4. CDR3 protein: CASRGTGKNTEAFF. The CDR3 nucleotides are TGTGCCAGCAGGGGGACAGGGAAAAACACTGAAGCTTTCTTT.

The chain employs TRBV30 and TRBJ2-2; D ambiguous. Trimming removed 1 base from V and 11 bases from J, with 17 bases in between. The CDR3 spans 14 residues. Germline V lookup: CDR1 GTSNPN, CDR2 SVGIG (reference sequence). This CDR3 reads CAWSDPDTSYELFF. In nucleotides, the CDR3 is TGTGCCTGGAGTGACCCCGACACGTCGTATGAGCTGTTTTTT.